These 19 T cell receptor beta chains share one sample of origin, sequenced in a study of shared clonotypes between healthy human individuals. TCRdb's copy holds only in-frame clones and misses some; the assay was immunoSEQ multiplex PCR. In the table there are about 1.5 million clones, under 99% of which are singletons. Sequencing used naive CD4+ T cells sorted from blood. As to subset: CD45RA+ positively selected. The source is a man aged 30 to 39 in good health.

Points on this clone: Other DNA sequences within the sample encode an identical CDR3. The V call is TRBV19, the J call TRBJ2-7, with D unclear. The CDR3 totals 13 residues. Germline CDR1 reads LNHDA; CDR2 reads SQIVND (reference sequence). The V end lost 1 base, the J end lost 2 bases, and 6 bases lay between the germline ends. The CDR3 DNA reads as TGTGCCAGTAGTATAGGCCGACCCTACGAGCAGTACTTC. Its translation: CASSIGRPYEQYF.

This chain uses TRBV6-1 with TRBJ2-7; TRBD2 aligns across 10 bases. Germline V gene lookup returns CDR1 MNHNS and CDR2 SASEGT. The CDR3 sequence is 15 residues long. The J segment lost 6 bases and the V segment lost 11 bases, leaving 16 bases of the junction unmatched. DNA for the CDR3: TGTGCCGCCTCTCCCGCGGGTCTAGCGGGAGCCGAGCAGTACTTC. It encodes CAASPAGLAGAEQYF.

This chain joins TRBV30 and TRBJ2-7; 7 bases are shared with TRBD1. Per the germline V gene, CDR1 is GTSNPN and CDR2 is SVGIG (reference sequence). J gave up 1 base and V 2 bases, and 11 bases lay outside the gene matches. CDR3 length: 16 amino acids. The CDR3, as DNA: TGTGCCTGGAGTCTTTGGCAATCAGGGGGTTCCTACGAGCAGTACTTC. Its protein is CAWSLWQSGGSYEQYF.

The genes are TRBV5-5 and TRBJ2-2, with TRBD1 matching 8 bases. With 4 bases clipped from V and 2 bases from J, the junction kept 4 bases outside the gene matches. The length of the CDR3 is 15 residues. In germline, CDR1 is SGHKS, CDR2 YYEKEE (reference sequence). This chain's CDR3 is CASSLGTGNTGELFF. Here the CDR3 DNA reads TGTGCCAGCAGCCTAGGGACAGGTAACACCGGGGAGCTGTTTTTT.

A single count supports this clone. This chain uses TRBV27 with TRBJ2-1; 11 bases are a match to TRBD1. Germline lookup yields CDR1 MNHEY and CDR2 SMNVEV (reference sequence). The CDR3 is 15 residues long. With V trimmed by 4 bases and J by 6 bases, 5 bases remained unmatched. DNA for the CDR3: TGTGCCAGCAGTTATACCGGGACAGGGGGCAATGAGCAGTTCTTC. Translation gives CASSYTGTGGNEQFF.

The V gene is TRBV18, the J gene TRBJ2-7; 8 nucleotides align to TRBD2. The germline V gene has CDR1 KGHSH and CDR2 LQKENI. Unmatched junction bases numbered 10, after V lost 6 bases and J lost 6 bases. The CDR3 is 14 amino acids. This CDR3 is CASSTGGAGSEQYF. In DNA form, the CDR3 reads TGTGCCAGCTCTACCGGGGGGGCCGGGAGCGAGCAGTACTTC.

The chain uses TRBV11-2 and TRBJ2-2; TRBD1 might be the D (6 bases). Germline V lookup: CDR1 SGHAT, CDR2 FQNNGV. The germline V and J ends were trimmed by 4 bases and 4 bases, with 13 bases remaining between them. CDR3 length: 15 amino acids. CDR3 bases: TGTGCCAGCAGCTGGACCGGGACACCCACCGGGGAGCTGTTTTTT. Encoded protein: CASSWTGTPTGELFF. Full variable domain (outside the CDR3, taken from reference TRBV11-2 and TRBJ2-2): EAGVAQSPRYKIIEKRQSVAFWCNPISGHATLYWYQQILGQGPKLLIQFQNNGVVDDSQLPKDRFSAERLKGVDSTLKIQPAKLEDSAVYLCASSWTGTPTGELFFGEGSRLTVL.

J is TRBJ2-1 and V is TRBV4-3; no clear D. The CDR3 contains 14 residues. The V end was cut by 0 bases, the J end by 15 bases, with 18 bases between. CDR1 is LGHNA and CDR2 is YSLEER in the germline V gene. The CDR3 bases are TGCGCCAGCAGCCAAGATGTAGTGCGAGGTGGTGGGTTCTTC. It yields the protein CASSQDVVRGGGFF.

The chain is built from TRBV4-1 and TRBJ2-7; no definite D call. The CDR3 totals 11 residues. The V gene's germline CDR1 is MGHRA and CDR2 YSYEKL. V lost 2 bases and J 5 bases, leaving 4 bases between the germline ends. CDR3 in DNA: TGCGCCAGCAGCCAACATCACGAGCAGTACTTC. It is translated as CASSQHHEQYF.

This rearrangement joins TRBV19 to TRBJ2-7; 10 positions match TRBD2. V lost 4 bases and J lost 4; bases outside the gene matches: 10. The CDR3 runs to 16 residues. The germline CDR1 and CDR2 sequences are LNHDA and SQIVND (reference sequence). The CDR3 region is CASSKPQGLAAYEQYF. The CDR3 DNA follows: TGTGCCAGTAGTAAACCCCAAGGACTAGCGGCGTACGAGCAGTACTTC. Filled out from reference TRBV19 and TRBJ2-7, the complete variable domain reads DGGITQSPKYLFRKEGQNVTLSCEQNLNHDAMYWYRQDPGQGLRLIYYSQIVNDFQKGDIAEGYSVSREKKESFPLTVTSAQKNPTAFYLCASSKPQGLAAYEQYFGPGTRLTVT.

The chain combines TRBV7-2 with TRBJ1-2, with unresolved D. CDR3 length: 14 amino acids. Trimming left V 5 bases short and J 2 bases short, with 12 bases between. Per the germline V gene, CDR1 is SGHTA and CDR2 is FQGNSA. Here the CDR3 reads CASSLYGKNYGYTF. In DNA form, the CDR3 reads TGTGCCAGCAGCCTTTATGGGAAAAACTATGGCTACACCTTC.

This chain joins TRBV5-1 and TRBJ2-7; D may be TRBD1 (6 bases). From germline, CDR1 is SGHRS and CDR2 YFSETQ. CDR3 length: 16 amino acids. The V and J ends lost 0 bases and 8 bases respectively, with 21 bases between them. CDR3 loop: CASSLGTRDTLVQQYF. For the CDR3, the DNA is TGCGCCAGCAGCTTGGGGACGAGGGACACCCTTGTACAGCAGTACTTC.

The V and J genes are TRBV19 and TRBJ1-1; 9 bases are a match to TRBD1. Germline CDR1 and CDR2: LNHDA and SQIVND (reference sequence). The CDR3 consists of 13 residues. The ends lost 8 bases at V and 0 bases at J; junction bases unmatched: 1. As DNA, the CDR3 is TGTGCCAGTGGGGACAGGGTGAACACTGAAGCTTTCTTT. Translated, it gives CASGDRVNTEAFF.

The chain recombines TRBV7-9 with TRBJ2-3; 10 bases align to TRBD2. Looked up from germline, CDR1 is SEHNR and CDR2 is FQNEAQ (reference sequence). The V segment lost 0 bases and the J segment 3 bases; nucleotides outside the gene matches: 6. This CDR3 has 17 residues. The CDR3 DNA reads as TGTGCCAGCAGCTTAGCTTCTAGCGGGAGCGGGACAGATACGCAGTATTTT. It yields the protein CASSLASSGSGTDTQYF.

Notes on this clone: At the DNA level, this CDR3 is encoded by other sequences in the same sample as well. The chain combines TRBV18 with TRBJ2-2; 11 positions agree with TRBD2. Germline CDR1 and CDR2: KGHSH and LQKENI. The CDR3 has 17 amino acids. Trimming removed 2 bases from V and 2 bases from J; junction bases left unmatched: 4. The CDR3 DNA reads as TGTGCCAGCTCACCATTAACTAGCGGGAGTAACACCGGGGAGCTGTTTTTT. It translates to CASSPLTSGSNTGELFF.

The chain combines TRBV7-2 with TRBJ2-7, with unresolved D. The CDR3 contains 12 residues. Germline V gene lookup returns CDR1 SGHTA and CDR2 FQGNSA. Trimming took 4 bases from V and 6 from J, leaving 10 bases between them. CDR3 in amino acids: CASSSVRAEQYF. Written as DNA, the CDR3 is TGTGCCAGCAGCTCGGTTCGAGCCGAGCAGTACTTC.

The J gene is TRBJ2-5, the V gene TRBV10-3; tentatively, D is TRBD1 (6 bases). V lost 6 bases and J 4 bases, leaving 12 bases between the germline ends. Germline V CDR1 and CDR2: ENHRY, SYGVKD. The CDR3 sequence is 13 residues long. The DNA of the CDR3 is TGTGCCATCAGAGTCACAGGGTCAGAGACCCAGTACTTC. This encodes CAIRVTGSETQYF.

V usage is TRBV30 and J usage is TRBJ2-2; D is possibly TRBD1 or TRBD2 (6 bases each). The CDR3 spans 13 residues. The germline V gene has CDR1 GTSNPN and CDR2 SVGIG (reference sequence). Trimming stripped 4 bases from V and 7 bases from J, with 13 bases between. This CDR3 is CAWKAGEDGELFF. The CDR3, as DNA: TGTGCCTGGAAAGCAGGGGAGGACGGGGAGCTGTTTTTT.

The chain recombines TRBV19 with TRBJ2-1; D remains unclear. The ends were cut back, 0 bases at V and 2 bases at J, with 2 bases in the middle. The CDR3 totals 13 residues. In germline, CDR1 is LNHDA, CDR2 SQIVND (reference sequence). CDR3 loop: CASSIDPYNEQFF. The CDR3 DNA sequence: TGTGCCAGTAGTATAGATCCCTACAATGAGCAGTTCTTC.